The entry that follows covers one T cell receptor beta chain sequence. Its antigen is undetermined. TCRdb analysed the 5' RACE reads with MiXCR anew, one entry per CDR3 protein. The data hold a few hundred thousand distinct CDR3 sequences, with approximately 9% observed a single time. This sample stems from a study of T-cell memory formation after mild COVID-19. The wider study: TCR clusters mostly belonged to single donors.

The CDR3 runs to 13 residues. Unmatched junction bases numbered 4, after V lost 7 bases and J lost 3 bases. Germline V gene data show CDR1 as SEHNR and CDR2 as FQNEAQ (reference sequence). Findings and limits, study-wide: Clones contracting day 15 to 85 were balanced CD4/CD8; later expanders leaned CD4+. Among clones peaking at day 37 in the second wave, SARS-CoV-2 specificity remained unconfirmed. Of the contracting clones, CD4+ ones lay mainly in CM and EM, and CD8+ ones in EMRA.

The sequence was obtained from a young man who had mild COVID-19 (a few samples of this study predate the infection). Cell type and time point are not known. V is TRBV7-9 and J is TRBJ2-5; 8 bases fit TRBD1. Sequenced material: PBMCs or a T cell subset sorted from them (not recorded which). The CDR3 bases are TGTGCCAGCATCCAGACAGGGGAAGAGACCCAGTACTTC. Its protein is CASIQTGEETQYF.